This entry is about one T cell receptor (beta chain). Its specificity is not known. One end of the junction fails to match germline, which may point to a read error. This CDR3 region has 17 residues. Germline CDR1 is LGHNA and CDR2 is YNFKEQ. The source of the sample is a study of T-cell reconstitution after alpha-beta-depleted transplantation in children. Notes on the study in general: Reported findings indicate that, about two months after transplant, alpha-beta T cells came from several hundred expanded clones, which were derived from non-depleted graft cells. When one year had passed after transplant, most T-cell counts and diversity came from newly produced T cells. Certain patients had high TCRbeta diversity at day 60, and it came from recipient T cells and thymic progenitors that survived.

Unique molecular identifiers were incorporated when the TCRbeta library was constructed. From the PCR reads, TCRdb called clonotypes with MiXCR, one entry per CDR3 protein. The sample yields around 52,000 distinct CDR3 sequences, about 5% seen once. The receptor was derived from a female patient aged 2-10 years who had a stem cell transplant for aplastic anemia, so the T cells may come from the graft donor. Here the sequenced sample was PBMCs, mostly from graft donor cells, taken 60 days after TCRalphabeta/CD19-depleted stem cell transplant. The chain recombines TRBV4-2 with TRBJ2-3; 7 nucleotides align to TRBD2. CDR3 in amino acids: CASSQVASGSGTDTQYF. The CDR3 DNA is TGCGCCAGCAGCCAAGTAGCTAGCGGCTCTGGCACAGATACGCAGTATTTT.